A single sample gave rise to the 7 T cell receptor beta chains below, sequenced in a study of T cell repertoires in cytomegalovirus infection. TCRdb independently ran MiXCR on the reads; one entry per CDR3 protein. The top ten clones hold 20% to 25% of a sample with around 200,000 distinct CDR3 sequences, about 18% of them seen once. Input material: CD8+ T cells from PBMCs. These receptors came from a human donor in good health (CMV status not recorded). Some clones in this sample may be carry-over from other donors' samples.

This clonotype has just a few counts. The chain employs TRBV7-9 and TRBJ2-7; D remains unclear. Germline assignment: CDR1 SEHNR and CDR2 FQNEAQ (reference sequence). The CDR3 runs 11 residues. V shed 5 bases and J shed 3 bases, with 5 bases lying between them. The CDR3 DNA reads as TGTGCCAGCAGCCGATACTACGAGCAGTACTTC. Its protein is CASSRYYEQYF.

This clonotype showed up just a few times. The gene calls are TRBV29-1 and TRBJ2-7; no clear D. Looked up from germline, CDR1 is SQVTM and CDR2 is ANQGSEA. The CDR3 has 13 amino acids. Deletions cut 4 bases from V and 3 bases from J, with 13 bases between. CDR3 loop: CSVALVGYYEQYF. The DNA for the CDR3 is TGCAGCGTTGCCCTTGTGGGCTACTACGAGCAGTACTTC.

This rearrangement joins TRBV6-4 to TRBJ2-3, with D unresolved. Germline assignment: CDR1 MRHNA and CDR2 SNTAGT. The length of the CDR3 is 14 residues. Trimming left V 4 bases short and J 1 base short, with 9 bases between. CDR3 nucleotide sequence: TGTGCCAGCAGTGCCTATTCAGGCACAGATACGCAGTATTTT. It is translated as CASSAYSGTDTQYF.

This clonotype was counted only a few times. The V call is TRBV14, the J call TRBJ1-2; 8 bases align to TRBD1. The CDR3 totals 16 residues. The germline CDR1 and CDR2 sequences are SGHDN and FVKESK. V gave up 1 base and J gave up 2 bases; unmatched junction bases: 6. This chain's CDR3 is CASSQVWTGFNYGYTF. Written as DNA, the CDR3 is TGTGCCAGCAGCCAAGTATGGACAGGGTTCAACTATGGCTACACCTTC.

This clonotype has a handful of counts. Here the CDR3 reads CASRRGREAFF. CDR3 nucleotides: TGTGCCAGCAGGAGGGGGCGGGAAGCCTTCTTC. This rearrangement joins TRBV12-3 or TRBV12-4 to TRBJ2-1; D perhaps matches TRBD1 (7 bases). The CDR3 covers 11 residues. Trimming removed 6 bases at V and 16 bases at J, with 16 bases between.

This clonotype was seen a few times. The chain has TRBV7-2 and TRBJ2-1; D remains unclear. CDR3 size: 16 residues. Germline CDR1 and CDR2: SGHTA and FQGNSA. V lost 5 bases to trimming and J lost 4 bases, with 18 bases between them. CDR3 bases: TGTGCCAGCAGCCCCAAAGGCAGGTCTTTGTACAATGAGCAGTTCTTC. Translated, it gives CASSPKGRSLYNEQFF.

The J gene is TRBJ1-2, the V gene TRBV15, with D possibly matching TRBD1 (5 bases). V gave up 4 bases and J gave up 7 bases, with 16 bases separating them. CDR3 length equals 14 residues. Looked up from germline, CDR1 is LNHNV and CDR2 is YYDKDF (reference sequence). CDR3 amino acids: CATSNLGGAGGYTF. Here the CDR3 DNA reads TGTGCCACCAGCAACCTGGGAGGGGCAGGTGGCTACACCTTC.